These T cell receptor beta chains were read from a single sample in a study of blood T cell repertoires in COVID-19. Profiled with immunoSEQ multiplex PCR; TCRdb holds only in-frame clones, not every one. The top ten clones hold over 0.9% of a sample with 300,000 to 500,000 clones, roughly 90% of them seen once. Sequenced: PBMCs or T cells enriched from blood (not recorded which). The receptors here all came from a woman younger than 45 with acute COVID-19. CDR3s leave out the opening cysteine and the closing phenylalanine or tryptophan. Clone size is stated in some rows and not others, as once, few, many or a class when expanded.

V	size	J	CDR3
TRBV6-1	-	TRBJ1-6	ASSESRGWNSPLH
TRBV29-1	-	TRBJ1-3	SVMTGSPTLY
TRBV24-1	-	TRBJ2-4	ATSDTGQATGIQY
TRBV20-1	-	TRBJ2-5	SARTGETQY
TRBV21-1	-	TRBJ2-3	ASSKAPGGLCTDTQY
TRBV12-5	-	TRBJ1-2	ASGLGQAANYGYT
TRBV3-1/TRBV3-2	-	TRBJ1-2	ASSRQVAGYT
TRBV7-3	-	TRBJ2-1	ASSLGRSYNEQF
TRBV7-2	-	TRBJ2-1	ASSLRGGGFNEQF
TRBV19	-	TRBJ1-5	ASSIVSMRQGGPQH
TRBV9	once	TRBJ2-3	ASSPIGGALDTQY
TRBV20-1	-	TRBJ2-7	SANERIVYEQY
TRBV21-1	-	TRBJ1-5	ASSQLTRNLTYSNQPQH
TRBV6-4	few	TRBJ1-4	ASSEGTGNEKLF
TRBV18	-	TRBJ2-3	ASSQKQDTQY
TRBV21-1	-	TRBJ1-2	ASSSDIGDRIFQLGYT
TRBV30	-	TRBJ2-1	AWSKEMRRGEQF
TRBV19	-	TRBJ1-2	ASSIGGSGYGYT
TRBV7-2	-	TRBJ1-3	ASSLAGTASGNTIY
TRBV5-1	-	TRBJ2-3	ASSLSRGGTSRTDTQY
TRBV5-4	-	TRBJ1-3	ASSYRQGSGNTIY
TRBV24-1	once	TRBJ2-3	ATTRTGGDTQY
TRBV7-2	-	TRBJ2-7	ASSSIAGGTYEQY